One and the same sample provided the 2 T cell receptor beta chains below, sequenced in a study of blood T cell repertoires in COVID-19. The assay was immunoSEQ multiplex PCR, and TCRdb's table has in-frame clones only and misses some. The sample lists more than 110,000 clones; 85% to 90% were seen once. Sequences were obtained from peripheral blood. The receptors were sampled from a woman of 80 years or more with acute or convalescent COVID-19.

This sequence joins TRBV18 and TRBJ2-4; D might be TRBD2 (5 bases). This CDR3 comprises 12 residues. Trimming pared 2 bases from V and 6 bases from J, leaving 5 bases between. CDR1 is KGHSH, CDR2 LQKENI, per germline. The CDR3: CASSPEGNIQYF. The CDR3 DNA sequence: TGTGCCAGCTCACCAGAGGGAAACATTCAGTACTTC. Combining the CDR3 with reference TRBV18 and TRBJ2-4 gives the whole variable domain NAGVMQNPRHLVRRRGQEARLRCSPMKGHSHVYWYRQLPEEGLKFMVYLQKENIIDESGMPKERFSAEFPKEGPSILRIQQVVRGDSAAYFCASSPEGNIQYFGAGTRLSVL.

This clone appeared once. V usage is TRBV19 and J usage is TRBJ2-6; tentatively, D is TRBD2 (6 bases). CDR3 length equals 16 residues. Germline V gives CDR1 LNHDA, CDR2 SQIVND (reference sequence). The V gene lost 4 bases and the J gene lost 2 bases, with 12 bases spanning the gap. CDR3 in DNA: TGTGCCAGTAGTACCTCTGGGGAGGCTGGGGCCAACGTCCTGACTTTC. Translated, it gives CASSTSGEAGANVLTF.